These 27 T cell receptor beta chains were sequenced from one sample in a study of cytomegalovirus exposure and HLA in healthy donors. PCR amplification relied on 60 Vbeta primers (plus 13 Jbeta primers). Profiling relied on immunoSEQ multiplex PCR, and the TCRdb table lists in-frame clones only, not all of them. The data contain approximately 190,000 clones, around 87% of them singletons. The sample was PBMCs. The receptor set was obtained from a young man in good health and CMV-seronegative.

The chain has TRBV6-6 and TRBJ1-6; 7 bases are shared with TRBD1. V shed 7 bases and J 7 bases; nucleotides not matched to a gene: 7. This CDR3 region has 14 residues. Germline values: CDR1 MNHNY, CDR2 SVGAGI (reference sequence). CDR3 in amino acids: CASTSDRKNSPLHF. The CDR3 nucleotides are TGTGCCAGCACTTCGGACAGGAAGAATTCACCCCTCCACTTT.

DNA for the CDR3: TGTGCCAGCAGTTTTCCGAGACTAGCGGGAGCTCACACCGGGGAGCTGTTTTTT. Its protein product is CASSFPRLAGAHTGELFF. V and J are TRBV27 and TRBJ2-2; 12 bases are a match to TRBD2. In germline, CDR1 is MNHEY, CDR2 SMNVEV (reference sequence). Unmatched junction bases numbered 8, after V lost 3 bases and J lost 3 bases. CDR3 length: 18 residues.

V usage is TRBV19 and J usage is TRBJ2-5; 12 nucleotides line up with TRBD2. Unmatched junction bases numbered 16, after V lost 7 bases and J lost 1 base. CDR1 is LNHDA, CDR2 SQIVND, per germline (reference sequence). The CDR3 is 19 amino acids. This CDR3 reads CASTGARLAGGPIQETQYF. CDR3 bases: TGTGCCAGTACAGGCGCTAGGCTAGCGGGAGGGCCGATCCAAGAGACCCAGTACTTC.

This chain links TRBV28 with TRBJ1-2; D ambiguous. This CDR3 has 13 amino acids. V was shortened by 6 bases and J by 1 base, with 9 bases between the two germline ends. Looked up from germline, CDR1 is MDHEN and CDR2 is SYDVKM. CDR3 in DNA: TGTGCCAGCAGACCTAGTAATAACTATGGCTACACCTTC. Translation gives CASRPSNNYGYTF.

The CDR3 DNA reads TGTGCCAGCACCAGAGGGGGCCGAAGCACTGAAGCTTTCTTT. This codes for CASTRGGRSTEAFF. The chain uses TRBV5-6 and TRBJ1-1, with 7 bases that match TRBD1. The CDR3 loop spans 14 amino acids. From germline, CDR1 is SGHDT and CDR2 YYEEEE. Trimming took 6 bases from V and 4 from J; bases not matched to a gene: 9.

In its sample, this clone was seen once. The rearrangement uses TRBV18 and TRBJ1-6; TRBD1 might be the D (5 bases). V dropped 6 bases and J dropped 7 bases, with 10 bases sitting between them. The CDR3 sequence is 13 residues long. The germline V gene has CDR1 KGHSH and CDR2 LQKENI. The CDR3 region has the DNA TGTGCCAGCTCGACAGCTGTCAATTCACCCCTCCACTTT. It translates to CASSTAVNSPLHF.

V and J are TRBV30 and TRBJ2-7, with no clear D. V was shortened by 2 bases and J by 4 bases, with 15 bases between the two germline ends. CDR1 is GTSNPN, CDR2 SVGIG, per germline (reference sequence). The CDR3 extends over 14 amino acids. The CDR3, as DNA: TGTGCCTGGAGTCCCCGGGTAAATTCGTACGAGCAGTACTTC. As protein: CAWSPRVNSYEQYF.

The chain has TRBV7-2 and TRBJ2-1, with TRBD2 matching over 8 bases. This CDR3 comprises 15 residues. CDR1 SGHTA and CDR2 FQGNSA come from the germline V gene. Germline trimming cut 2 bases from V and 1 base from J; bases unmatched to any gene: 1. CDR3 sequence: CASSLREGSYNEQFF. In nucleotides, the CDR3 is TGTGCCAGCAGCTTACGGGAGGGTTCCTACAATGAGCAGTTCTTC.

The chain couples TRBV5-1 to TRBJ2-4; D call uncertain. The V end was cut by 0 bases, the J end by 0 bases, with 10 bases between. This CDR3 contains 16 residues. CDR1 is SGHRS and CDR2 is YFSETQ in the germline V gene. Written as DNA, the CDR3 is TGCGCCAGCAGCTTGGAATTGGTAGTAGCCAAAAACATTCAGTACTTC. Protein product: CASSLELVVAKNIQYF.

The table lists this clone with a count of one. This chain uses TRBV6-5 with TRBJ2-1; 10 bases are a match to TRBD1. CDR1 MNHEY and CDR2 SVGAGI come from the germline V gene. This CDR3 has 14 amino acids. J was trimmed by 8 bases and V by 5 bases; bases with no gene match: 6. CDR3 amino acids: CASSPGTGVHEQFF. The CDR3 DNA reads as TGTGCCAGCAGTCCCGGGACAGGGGTTCATGAGCAGTTCTTC.

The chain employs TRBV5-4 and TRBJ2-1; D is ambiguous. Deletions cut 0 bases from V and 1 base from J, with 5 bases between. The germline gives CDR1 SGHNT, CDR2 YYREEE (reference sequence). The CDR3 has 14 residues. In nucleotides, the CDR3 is TGTGCCAGCAGCTTGGAACAGTCCTACAATGAGCAGTTCTTC. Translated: CASSLEQSYNEQFF.

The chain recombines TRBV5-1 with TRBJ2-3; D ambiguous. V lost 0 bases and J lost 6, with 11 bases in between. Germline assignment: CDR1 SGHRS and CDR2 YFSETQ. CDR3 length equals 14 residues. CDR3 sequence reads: CASSLASPGDTQYF. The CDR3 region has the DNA TGCGCCAGCAGCTTGGCTTCCCCCGGGGATACGCAGTATTTT.

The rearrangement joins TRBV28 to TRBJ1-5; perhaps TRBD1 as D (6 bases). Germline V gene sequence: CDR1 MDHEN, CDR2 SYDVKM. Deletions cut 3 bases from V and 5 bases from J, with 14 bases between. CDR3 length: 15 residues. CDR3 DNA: TGTGCCAGCAGTTTCGTCTACAGGGAAGATCAGCCCCAGCATTTT. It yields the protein CASSFVYREDQPQHF.

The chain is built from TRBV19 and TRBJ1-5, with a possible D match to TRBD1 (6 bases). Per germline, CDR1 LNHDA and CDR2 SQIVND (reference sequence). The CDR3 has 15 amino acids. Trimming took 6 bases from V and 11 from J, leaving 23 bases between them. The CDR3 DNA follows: TGTGCCAGTAGAGTTTCGACAGGCGGTTCAGGAGCCCAGCATTTT. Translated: CASRVSTGGSGAQHF. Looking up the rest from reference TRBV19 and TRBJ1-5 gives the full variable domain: DGGITQSPKYLFRKEGQNVTLSCEQNLNHDAMYWYRQDPGQGLRLIYYSQIVNDFQKGDIAEGYSVSREKKESFPLTVTSAQKNPTAFYLCASRVSTGGSGAQHFGDGTRLSIL.

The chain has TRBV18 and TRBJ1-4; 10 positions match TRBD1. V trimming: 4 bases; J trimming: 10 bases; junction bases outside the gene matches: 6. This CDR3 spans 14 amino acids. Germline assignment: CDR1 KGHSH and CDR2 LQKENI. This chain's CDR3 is CASSQDRGVGKLFF. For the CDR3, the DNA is TGTGCCAGCTCACAGGACAGGGGGGTCGGAAAACTGTTTTTT.

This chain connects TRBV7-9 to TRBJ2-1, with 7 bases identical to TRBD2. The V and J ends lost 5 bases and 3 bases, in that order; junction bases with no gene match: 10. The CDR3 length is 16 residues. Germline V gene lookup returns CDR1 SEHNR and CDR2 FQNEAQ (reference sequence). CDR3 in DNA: TGTGCCAGCAGCCCACCCTCGGGCGGGAGCTACAATGAGCAGTTCTTC. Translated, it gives CASSPPSGGSYNEQFF.

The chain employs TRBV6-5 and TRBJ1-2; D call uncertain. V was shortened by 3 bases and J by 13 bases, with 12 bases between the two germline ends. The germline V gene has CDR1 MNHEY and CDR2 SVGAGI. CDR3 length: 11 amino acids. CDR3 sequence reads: CASSYAGCSTF. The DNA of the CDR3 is TGTGCCAGCAGTTATGCGGGGTGTAGCACCTTC.

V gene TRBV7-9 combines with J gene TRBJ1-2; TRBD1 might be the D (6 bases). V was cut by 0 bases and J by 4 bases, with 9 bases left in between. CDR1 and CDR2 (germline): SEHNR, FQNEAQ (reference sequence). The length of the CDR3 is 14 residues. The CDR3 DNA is TGTGCCAGCAGCTTAGCAATGACAGGCTATGGCTACACCTTC. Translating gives CASSLAMTGYGYTF. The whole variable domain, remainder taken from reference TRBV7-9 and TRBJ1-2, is DTGVSQNPRHKITKRGQNVTFRCDPISEHNRLYWYRQTLGQGPEFLTYFQNEAQLEKSRLLSDRFSAERPKGSFSTLEIQRTEQGDSAMYLCASSLAMTGYGYTFGSGTRLTVV.

CDR3 bases: TGTGCCAGTAGTTCGGGACTAGCGGGGCCCCCTGAGCAGTTCTTC. Its translation is CASSSGLAGPPEQFF. The chain has TRBV19 and TRBJ2-1; 13 positions agree with TRBD2. CDR3 length: 15 amino acids. Trimming removed 5 bases from V and 9 bases from J; junction bases left unmatched: 7. Germline V gene lookup returns CDR1 LNHDA and CDR2 SQIVND (reference sequence). The full variable domain, rest sourced from reference TRBV19 and TRBJ2-1, is DGGITQSPKYLFRKEGQNVTLSCEQNLNHDAMYWYRQDPGQGLRLIYYSQIVNDFQKGDIAEGYSVSREKKESFPLTVTSAQKNPTAFYLCASSSGLAGPPEQFFGPGTRLTVL.

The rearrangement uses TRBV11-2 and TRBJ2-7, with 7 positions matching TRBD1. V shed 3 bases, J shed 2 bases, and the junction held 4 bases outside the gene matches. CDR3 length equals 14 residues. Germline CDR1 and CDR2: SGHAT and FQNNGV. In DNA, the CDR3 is TGTGCCAGCAGCTTGAGGGGGCTAACCTACGAGCAGTACTTC. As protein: CASSLRGLTYEQYF.

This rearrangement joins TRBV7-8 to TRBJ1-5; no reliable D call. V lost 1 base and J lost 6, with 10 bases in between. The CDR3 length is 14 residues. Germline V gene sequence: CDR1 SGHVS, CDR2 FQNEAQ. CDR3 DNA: TGTGCCAGCAGCTTAGTTGAGGGCCGTCAGCCCCAGCATTTT. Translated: CASSLVEGRQPQHF. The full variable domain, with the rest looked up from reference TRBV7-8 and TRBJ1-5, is GAGVSQSPRYKVAKRGQDVALRCDPISGHVSLFWYQQALGQGPEFLTYFQNEAQLDKSGLPSDRFFAERPEGSVSTLKIQRTQQEDSAVYLCASSLVEGRQPQHFGDGTRLSIL.

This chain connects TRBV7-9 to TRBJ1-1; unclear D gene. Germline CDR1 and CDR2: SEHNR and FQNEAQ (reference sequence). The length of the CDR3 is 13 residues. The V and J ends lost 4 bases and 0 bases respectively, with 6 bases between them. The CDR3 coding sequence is TGTGCCAGCAGCTCTCTAATGAACACTGAAGCTTTCTTT. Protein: CASSSLMNTEAFF. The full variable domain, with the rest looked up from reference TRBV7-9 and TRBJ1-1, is DTGVSQNPRHKITKRGQNVTFRCDPISEHNRLYWYRQTLGQGPEFLTYFQNEAQLEKSRLLSDRFSAERPKGSFSTLEIQRTEQGDSAMYLCASSSLMNTEAFFGQGTRLTVV.

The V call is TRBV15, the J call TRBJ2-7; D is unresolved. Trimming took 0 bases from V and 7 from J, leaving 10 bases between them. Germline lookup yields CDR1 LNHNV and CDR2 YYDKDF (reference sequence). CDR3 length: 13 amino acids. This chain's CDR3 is CATSRDSYGEQYF. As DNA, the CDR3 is TGTGCCACCAGCAGAGATTCGTACGGGGAGCAGTACTTC.

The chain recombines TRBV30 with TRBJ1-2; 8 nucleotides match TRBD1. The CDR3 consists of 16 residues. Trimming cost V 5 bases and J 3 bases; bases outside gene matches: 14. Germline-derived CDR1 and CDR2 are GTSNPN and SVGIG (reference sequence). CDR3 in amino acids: CAWGGTGRLRDYGYTF. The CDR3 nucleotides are TGTGCCTGGGGGGGGACAGGTCGTTTAAGGGACTATGGCTACACCTTC.

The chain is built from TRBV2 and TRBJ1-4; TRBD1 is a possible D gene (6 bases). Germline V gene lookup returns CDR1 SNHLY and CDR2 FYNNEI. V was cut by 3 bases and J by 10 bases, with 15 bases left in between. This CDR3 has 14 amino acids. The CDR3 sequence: CASSDRGGDGKLFF. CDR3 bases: TGTGCCAGCAGTGACCGGGGGGGCGACGGAAAACTGTTTTTT.

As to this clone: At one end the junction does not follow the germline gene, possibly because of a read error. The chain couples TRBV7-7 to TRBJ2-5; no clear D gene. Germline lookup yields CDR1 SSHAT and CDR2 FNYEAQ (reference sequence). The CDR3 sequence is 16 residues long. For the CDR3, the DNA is TGTGCTAGCAGCTTAGGTTTTCTGGGCCGCCAAGAGACCCAGTACTTC. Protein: CASSLGFLGRQETQYF.

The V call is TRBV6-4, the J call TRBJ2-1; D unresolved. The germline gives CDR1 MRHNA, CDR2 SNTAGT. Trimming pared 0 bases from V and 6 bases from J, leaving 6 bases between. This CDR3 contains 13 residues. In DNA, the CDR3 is TGTGCCAGCAGTGACTCGAGAGTCAATGAGCAGTTCTTC. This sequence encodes CASSDSRVNEQFF.